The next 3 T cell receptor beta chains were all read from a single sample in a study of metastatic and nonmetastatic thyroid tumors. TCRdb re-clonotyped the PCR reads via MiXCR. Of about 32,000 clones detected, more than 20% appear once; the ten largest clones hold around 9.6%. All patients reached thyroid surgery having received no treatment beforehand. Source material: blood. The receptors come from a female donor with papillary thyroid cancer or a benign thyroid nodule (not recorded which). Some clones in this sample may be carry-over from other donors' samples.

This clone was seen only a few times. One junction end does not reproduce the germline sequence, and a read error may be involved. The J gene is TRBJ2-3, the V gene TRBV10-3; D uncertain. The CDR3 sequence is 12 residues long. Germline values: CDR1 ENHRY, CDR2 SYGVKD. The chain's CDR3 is CASSTSTDTQYF. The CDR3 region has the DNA TGTGCCAGCAGTACTAGCACAGATACGCAGTATTTT.

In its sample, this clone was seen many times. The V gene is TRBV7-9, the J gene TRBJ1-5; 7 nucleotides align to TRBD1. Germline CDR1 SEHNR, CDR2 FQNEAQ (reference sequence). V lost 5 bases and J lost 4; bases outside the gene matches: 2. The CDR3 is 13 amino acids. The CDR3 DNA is TGTGCCAGCAGCCGACAGGGTAATCAGCCCCAGCATTTT. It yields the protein CASSRQGNQPQHF.

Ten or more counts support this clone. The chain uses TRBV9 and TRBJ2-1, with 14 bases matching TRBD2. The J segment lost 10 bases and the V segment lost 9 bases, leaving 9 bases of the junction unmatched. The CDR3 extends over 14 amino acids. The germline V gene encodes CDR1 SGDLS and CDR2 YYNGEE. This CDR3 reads CANPGLAGVTEQFF. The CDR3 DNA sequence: TGTGCCAACCCGGGACTAGCGGGAGTGACCGAGCAGTTCTTC.